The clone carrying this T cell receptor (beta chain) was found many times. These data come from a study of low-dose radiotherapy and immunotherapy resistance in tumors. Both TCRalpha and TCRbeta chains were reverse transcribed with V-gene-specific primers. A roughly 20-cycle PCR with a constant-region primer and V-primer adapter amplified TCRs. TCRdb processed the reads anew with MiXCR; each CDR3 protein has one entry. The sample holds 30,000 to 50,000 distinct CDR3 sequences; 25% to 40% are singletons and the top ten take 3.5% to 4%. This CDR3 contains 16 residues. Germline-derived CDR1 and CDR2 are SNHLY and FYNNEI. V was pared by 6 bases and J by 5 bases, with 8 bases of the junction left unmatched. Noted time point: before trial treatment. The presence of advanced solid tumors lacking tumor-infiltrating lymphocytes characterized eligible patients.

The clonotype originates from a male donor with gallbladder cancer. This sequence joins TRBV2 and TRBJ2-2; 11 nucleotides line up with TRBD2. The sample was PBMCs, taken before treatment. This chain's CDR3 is CASSKPASGGTGELFF. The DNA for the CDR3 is TGTGCCAGCAGCAAGCCCGCTAGCGGGGGGACCGGGGAGCTGTTTTTT.